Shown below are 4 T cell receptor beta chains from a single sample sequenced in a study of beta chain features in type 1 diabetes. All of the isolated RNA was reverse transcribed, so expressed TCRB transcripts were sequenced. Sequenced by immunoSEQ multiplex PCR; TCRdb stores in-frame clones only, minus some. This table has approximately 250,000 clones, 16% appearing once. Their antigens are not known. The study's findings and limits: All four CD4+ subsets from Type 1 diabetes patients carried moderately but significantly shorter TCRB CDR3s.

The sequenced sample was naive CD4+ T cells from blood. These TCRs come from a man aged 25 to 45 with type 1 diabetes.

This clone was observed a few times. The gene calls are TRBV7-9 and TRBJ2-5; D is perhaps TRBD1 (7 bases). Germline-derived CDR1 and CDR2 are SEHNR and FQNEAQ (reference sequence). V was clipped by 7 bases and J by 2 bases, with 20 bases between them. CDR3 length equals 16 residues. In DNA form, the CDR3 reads TGTGCCAGCACCAAACGGGACTCGACAGGGCAAGAGACCCAGTACTTC. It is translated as CASTKRDSTGQETQYF.

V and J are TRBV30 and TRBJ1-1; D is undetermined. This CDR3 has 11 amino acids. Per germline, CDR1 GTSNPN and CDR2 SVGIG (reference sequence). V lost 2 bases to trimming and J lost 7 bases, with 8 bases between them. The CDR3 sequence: CAWSKPDEAFF. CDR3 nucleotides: TGTGCCTGGAGTAAGCCCGATGAAGCTTTCTTT. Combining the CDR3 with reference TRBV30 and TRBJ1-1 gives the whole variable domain SQTIHQWPATLVQPVGSPLSLECTVEGTSNPNLYWYRQAAGRGLQLLFYSVGIGQISSEVPQNLSASRPQDRQFILSSKKLLLSDSGFYLCAWSKPDEAFFGQGTRLTVV.

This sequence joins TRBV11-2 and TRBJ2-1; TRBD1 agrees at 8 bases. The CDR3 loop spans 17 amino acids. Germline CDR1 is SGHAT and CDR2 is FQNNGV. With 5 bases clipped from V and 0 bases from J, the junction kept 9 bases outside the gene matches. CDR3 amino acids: CASSTRTGRSSYNEQFF. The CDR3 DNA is TGTGCCAGCAGCACCCGGACAGGGCGAAGCTCCTACAATGAGCAGTTCTTC.

This CDR3 reads CSSGPIFQETQYF. The CDR3, as DNA: TGCAGCTCGGGCCCAATTTTTCAAGAGACCCAGTACTTC. The chain employs TRBV29-1 and TRBJ2-5; D gene uncertain. This CDR3 is built from 13 residues. Trimming pared 8 bases from V and 2 bases from J, leaving 15 bases between. Germline lookup yields CDR1 SQVTM and CDR2 ANQGSEA.